This TCR beta chain was sequenced for a study of blood T cell repertoires in COVID-19. V dropped 4 bases and J dropped 4 bases, with 19 bases sitting between them. The CDR3 covers 16 residues. Germline-derived CDR1 and CDR2 are LNHDA and SQIVND (reference sequence). This clone was picked up one time. Assay: immunoSEQ multiplex PCR; the TCRdb copy retains only in-frame clones and omits some. The sample yields roughly 200,000 clones, approximately 80% seen once. The clonotype originates from a man aged 40-55 years with acute or convalescent COVID-19. Sequencing was carried out using peripheral blood. The chain joins TRBV19 to TRBJ1-2; tentative D call: TRBD1 (5 bases). The CDR3 DNA is TGTGCCAGTAGTAATCCACTCAGGGCTCAGGGCTATGGCTACACCTTC. Translated: CASSNPLRAQGYGYTF.